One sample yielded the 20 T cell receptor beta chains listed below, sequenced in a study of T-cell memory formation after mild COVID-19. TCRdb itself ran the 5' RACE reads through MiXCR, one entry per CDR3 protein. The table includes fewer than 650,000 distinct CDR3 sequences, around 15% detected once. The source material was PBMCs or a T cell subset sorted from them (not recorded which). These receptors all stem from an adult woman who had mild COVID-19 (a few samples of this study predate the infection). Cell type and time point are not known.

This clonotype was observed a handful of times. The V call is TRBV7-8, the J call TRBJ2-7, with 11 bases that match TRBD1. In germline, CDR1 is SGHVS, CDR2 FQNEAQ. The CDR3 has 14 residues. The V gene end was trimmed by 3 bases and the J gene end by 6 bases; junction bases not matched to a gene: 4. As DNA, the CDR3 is TGTGCCAGCAGCTTGGACAGGGGGCGAGGCGAGCAGTACTTC. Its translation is CASSLDRGRGEQYF.

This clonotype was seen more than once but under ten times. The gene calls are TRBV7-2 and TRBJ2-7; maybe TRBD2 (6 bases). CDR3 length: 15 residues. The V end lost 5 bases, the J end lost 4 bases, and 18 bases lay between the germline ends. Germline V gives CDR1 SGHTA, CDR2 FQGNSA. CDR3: CASSETKAGAYEQYF. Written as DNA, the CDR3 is TGTGCCAGCAGCGAAACTAAAGCGGGCGCGTACGAGCAGTACTTC. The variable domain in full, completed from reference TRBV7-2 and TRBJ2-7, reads GAGVSQSPSNKVTEKGKDVELRCDPISGHTALYWYRQSLGQGLEFLIYFQGNSAPDKSGLPSDRFSAERTGGSVSTLTIQRTQQEDSAVYLCASSETKAGAYEQYFGPGTRLTVT.

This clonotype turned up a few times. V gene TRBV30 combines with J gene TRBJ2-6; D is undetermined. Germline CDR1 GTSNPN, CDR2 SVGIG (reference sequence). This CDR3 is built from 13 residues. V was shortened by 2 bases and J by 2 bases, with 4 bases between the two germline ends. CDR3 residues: CAWSMAGANVLTF. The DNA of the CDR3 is TGTGCCTGGAGTATGGCTGGGGCCAACGTCCTGACTTTC.

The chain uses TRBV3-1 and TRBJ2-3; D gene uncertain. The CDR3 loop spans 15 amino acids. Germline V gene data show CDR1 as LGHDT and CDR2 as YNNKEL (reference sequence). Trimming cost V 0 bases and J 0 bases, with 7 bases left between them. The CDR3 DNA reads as TGTGCCAGCAGCCAAGATCCCGGGAGCACAGATACGCAGTATTTT. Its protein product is CASSQDPGSTDTQYF.

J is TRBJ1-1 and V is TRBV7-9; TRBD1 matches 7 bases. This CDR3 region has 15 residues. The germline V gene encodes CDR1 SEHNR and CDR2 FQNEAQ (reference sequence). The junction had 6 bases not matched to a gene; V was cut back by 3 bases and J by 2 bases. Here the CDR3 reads CASSFTDRENTEAFF. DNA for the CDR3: TGTGCCAGCAGCTTCACCGACAGGGAAAACACTGAAGCTTTCTTT.

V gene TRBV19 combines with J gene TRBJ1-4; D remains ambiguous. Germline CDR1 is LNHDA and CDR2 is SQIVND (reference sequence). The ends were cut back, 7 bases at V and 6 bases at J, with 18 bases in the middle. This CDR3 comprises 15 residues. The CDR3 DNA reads TGTGCCAGTAACGGGTGGGCAGGAGAGGATGAAAAACTGTTTTTT. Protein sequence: CASNGWAGEDEKLFF.

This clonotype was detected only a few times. The CDR3 coding sequence is TGCGCCAGCAGCTCCTGGACAGGGTTGGACACTGAAGCTTTCTTT. Amino acids: CASSSWTGLDTEAFF. The chain employs TRBV5-1 and TRBJ1-1, with 8 bases matching TRBD1. CDR1 and CDR2 (germline): SGHRS, YFSETQ. The V gene end was trimmed by 3 bases and the J gene end by 3 bases; junction bases not matched to a gene: 7. CDR3 length: 15 amino acids. Full variable domain (remainder filled in from reference TRBV5-1 and TRBJ1-1): KAGVTQTPRYLIKTRGQQVTLSCSPISGHRSVSWYQQTPGQGLQFLFEYFSETQRNKGNFPGRFSGRQFSNSRSEMNVSTLELGDSALYLCASSSWTGLDTEAFFGQGTRLTVV.

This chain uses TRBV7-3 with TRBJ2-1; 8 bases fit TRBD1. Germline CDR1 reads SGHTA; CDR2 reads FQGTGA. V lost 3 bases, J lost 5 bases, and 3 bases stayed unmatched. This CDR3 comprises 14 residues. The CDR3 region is CASSLQGANNEQFF. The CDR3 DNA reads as TGTGCCAGCAGCTTGCAGGGGGCAAACAATGAGCAGTTCTTC.

CDR3 loop: CASSLGDLQYF. The CDR3 DNA is TGCGCCAGCAGCTTGGGTGACCTGCAGTACTTC. The V call is TRBV5-1, the J call TRBJ2-7, with D hard to call. This CDR3 is built from 11 residues. Trimming left V 0 bases short and J 9 bases short, with 7 bases between. Germline CDR1 SGHRS, CDR2 YFSETQ.

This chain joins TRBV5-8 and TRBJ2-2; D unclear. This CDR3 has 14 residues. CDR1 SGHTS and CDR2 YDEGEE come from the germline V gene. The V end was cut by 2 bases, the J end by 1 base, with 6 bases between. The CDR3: CASSFTQNTGELFF. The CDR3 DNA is TGTGCCAGCAGCTTTACGCAGAACACCGGGGAGCTGTTTTTT. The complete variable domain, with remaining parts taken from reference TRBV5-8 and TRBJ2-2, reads EAGVTQSPTHLIKTRGQQATLRCSPISGHTSVYWYQQALGLGLQFLLWYDEGEERNRGNFPPRFSGRQFPNYSSELNVNALELEDSALYLCASSFTQNTGELFFGEGSRLTVL.

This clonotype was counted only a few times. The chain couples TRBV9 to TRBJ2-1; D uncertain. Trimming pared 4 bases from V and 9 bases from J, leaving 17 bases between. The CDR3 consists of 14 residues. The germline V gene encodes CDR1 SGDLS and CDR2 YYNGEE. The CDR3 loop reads CASSPTYGEAEQFF. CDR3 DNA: TGTGCCAGCAGCCCCACCTACGGTGAGGCTGAGCAGTTCTTC.

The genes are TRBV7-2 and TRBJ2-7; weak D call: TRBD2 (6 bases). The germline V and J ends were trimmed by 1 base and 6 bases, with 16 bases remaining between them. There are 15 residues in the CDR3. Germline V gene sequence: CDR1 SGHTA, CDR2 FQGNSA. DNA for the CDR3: TGTGCCAGCAGCTTAGATGGAGCTAGCGTTACCGAGCAGTACTTC. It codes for CASSLDGASVTEQYF.

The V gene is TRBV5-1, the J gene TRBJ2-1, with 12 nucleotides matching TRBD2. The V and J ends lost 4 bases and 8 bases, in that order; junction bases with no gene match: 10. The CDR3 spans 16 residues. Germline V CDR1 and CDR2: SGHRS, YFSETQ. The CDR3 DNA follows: TGCGCCAGCAGCCGAGGCCTAGCGGGAGGGTCGGATGAGCAGTTCTTC. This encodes CASSRGLAGGSDEQFF.

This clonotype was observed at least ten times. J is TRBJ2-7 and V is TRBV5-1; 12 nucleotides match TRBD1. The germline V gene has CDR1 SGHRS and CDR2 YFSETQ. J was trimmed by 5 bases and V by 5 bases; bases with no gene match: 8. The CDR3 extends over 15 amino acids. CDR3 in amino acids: CASSPSGQGADEQYF. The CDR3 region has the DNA TGCGCCAGCAGTCCTTCGGGACAGGGGGCCGACGAGCAGTACTTC.

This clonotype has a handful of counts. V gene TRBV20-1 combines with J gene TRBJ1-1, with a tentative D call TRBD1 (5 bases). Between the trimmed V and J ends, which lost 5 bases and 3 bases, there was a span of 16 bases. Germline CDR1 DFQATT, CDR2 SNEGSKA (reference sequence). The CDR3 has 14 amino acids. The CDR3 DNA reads TGCAGTGCTCCTAGGCGGCAGGGTTACACTGAAGCTTTCTTT. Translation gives CSAPRRQGYTEAFF.

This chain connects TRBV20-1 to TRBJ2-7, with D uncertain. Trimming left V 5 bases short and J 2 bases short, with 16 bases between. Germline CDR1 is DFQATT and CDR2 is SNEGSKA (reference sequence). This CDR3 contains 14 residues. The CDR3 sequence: CSAFGPKNPYEQYF. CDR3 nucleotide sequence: TGCAGTGCTTTCGGGCCAAAGAACCCCTACGAGCAGTACTTC.

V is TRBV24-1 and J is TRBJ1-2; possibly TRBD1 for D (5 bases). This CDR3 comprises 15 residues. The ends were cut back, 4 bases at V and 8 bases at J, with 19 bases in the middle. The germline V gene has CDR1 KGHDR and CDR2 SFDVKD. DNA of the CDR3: TGTGCCACCAGTGACCATGGGACGGCGCGGCGAGGCTACACCTTC. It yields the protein CATSDHGTARRGYTF.

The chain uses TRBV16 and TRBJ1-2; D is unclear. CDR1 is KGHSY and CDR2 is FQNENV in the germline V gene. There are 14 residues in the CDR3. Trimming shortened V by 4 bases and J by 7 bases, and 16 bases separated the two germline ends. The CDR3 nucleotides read TGTGCCAGCAGCCCCCTTAACGGCGGAGCTGGCTACACCTTC. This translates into CASSPLNGGAGYTF.

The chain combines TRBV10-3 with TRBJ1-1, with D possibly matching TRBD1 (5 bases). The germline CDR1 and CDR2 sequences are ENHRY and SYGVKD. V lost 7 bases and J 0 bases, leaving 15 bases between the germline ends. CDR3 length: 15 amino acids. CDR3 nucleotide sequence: TGTGCCATCACCCTCGGGGGAGGTATGAACACTGAAGCTTTCTTT. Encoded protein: CAITLGGGMNTEAFF.

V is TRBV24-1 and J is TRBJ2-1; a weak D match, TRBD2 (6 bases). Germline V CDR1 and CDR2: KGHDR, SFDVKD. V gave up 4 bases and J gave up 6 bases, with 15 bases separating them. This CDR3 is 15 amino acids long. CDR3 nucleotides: TGTGCCACCAGTGAGAAAGTACTAGCAGGCAATGAGCAGTTCTTC. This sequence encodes CATSEKVLAGNEQFF.